The 12 T cell receptor beta chains in this list originate from one sample, sequenced in a study of blood T cells in healthy people across ages. Using a J-beta primer mix together with a sample-barcoded 5' primer, a second PCR was run for about 6 to 11 cycles. Each CDR3 protein is one row after TCRdb ran MiXCR on the 5' RACE reads. The table lists 780,000 or so distinct CDR3 sequences, roughly 25% of them singletons, with more than 3% in the top ten. These same data were also listed under a study on T cells of mothers and their children.

The sequencing input was blood. These receptors were collected from a boy between 5 and 17 years old in good health.

Worth noting for this clonotype: Its ends do not fully match the called genes, so a read error is possible. The chain uses TRBV3-1 and TRBJ2-1; a weak D match, TRBD2 (6 bases). Germline CDR1 is LGHDT and CDR2 is YNNKEL (reference sequence). The CDR3 extends over 15 amino acids. This chain's CDR3 is CTSSRRGGDYNEQFF. CDR3 DNA: TGTACCAGCAGCCGGCGCGGAGGGGACTACAATGAGCAGTTCTTC.

The chain recombines TRBV6-6 with TRBJ2-5, with D perhaps given as TRBD1 or TRBD2 (5 bases each). The CDR3 is 12 amino acids. CDR1 MNHNY and CDR2 SVGAGI come from the germline V gene (reference sequence). The V end lost 6 bases, the J end lost 11 bases, and 16 bases lay between the germline ends. The CDR3, as DNA: TGTGCCAGCAGCACGGCAGGGAGAGAGCAGTACTTC. Translating it yields CASSTAGREQYF.

This clonotype was picked up one time. The rearrangement joins TRBV29-1 to TRBJ2-2; D not certain. This CDR3 is built from 14 residues. CDR1 is SQVTM, CDR2 ANQGSEA, per germline. Trimming took off 4 bases at V and 0 bases at J, with 9 bases between the two ends. The CDR3 DNA is TGCAGCGTTGTCGGCGGAGCGAACACCGGGGAGCTGTTTTTT. This sequence encodes CSVVGGANTGELFF.

The sample holds many counts of this clonotype. V and J are TRBV7-9 and TRBJ1-2; D ambiguous. Germline V lookup: CDR1 SEHNR, CDR2 FQNEAQ (reference sequence). The CDR3 consists of 15 residues. The V and J ends lost 5 bases and 0 bases respectively, with 13 bases between them. The chain's CDR3 is CASSTTDSSNYGYTF. The CDR3 nucleotides are TGTGCCAGCAGCACAACAGACTCTTCTAACTATGGCTACACCTTC.

The chain couples TRBV5-1 to TRBJ2-3, with 9 bases that match TRBD2. The CDR3 totals 16 residues. The V and J ends lost 4 bases and 0 bases, in that order; junction bases with no gene match: 6. Germline V gives CDR1 SGHRS, CDR2 YFSETQ. Written as DNA, the CDR3 is TGCGCCAGCAGCCGAACCCTAGCGGGGAGCACAGATACGCAGTATTTT. Amino acids: CASSRTLAGSTDTQYF. The variable domain in full, completed from reference TRBV5-1 and TRBJ2-3, reads KAGVTQTPRYLIKTRGQQVTLSCSPISGHRSVSWYQQTPGQGLQFLFEYFSETQRNKGNFPGRFSGRQFSNSRSEMNVSTLELGDSALYLCASSRTLAGSTDTQYFGPGTRLTVL.

The count of this clonotype is one. V gene TRBV12-3 or TRBV12-4 combines with J gene TRBJ1-1; 7 bases agree with TRBD1. Losses at the gene ends were 4 bases for V and 4 bases for J; bases not matched to a gene: 3. The CDR3 has 13 amino acids. As DNA, the CDR3 is TGTGCCAGCAGTTGGGGGACAGCCACTGAAGCTTTCTTT. As protein: CASSWGTATEAFF.

In the case of this clonotype: An end of the junction differs from the germline gene, which may be a read error. The rearrangement joins TRBV7-6 to TRBJ2-1, with D unclear. The CDR3 contains 13 residues. CDR1 SGHVS and CDR2 FNYEAQ come from the germline V gene. The CDR3 DNA sequence: TGTGCCAGTAGCTTAGAGGACTACAATGAGCAGTTCTTC. It translates to CASSLEDYNEQFF. The variable domain in full, with the rest retrieved from reference TRBV7-6 and TRBJ2-1, is GAGVSQSPRYKVTKRGQDVALRCDPISGHVSLYWYRQALGQGPEFLTYFNYEAQQDKSGLPNDRFSAERPEGSISTLTIQRTEQRDSAMYRCASSLEDYNEQFFGPGTRLTVL.

CDR3 sequence (DNA): TGCAGCGTTGTACTCGGGGAAGGCTCCTACGAGCAGTACTTC. Protein sequence: CSVVLGEGSYEQYF. The chain links TRBV29-1 to TRBJ2-7; tentatively, D is TRBD2 (5 bases). Germline V gives CDR1 SQVTM, CDR2 ANQGSEA. The CDR3 runs to 14 residues. Trimming pared 4 bases from V and 0 bases from J, leaving 13 bases between.

The chain employs TRBV28 and TRBJ2-7; 8 bases are shared with TRBD1. V shed 6 bases, J shed 3 bases, and the junction held 10 bases outside the gene matches. Germline assignment: CDR1 MDHEN and CDR2 SYDVKM. This CDR3 has 15 residues. The CDR3 region is CASRPDRGHYYEQYF. In DNA, the CDR3 is TGTGCCAGCAGACCCGACAGGGGCCATTACTACGAGCAGTACTTC. Supplemented by reference TRBV28 and TRBJ2-7, the full variable domain reads DVKVTQSSRYLVKRTGEKVFLECVQDMDHENMFWYRQDPGLGLRLIYFSYDVKMKEKGDIPEGYSVSREKKERFSLILESASTNQTSMYLCASRPDRGHYYEQYFGPGTRLTVT.

CDR3 DNA: TGTGCCAGCAGTTTCGCCGGCCTCTATGGCTACACCTTC. Protein sequence: CASSFAGLYGYTF. The chain recombines TRBV12-3 or TRBV12-4 with TRBJ1-2; no clear D. Trimming took 3 bases from V and 4 from J, leaving 9 bases between them. The CDR3 has 13 residues.

In this sample, this clonotype turned up a few times. The V call is TRBV15, the J call TRBJ1-2; 7 bases are a match to TRBD1. CDR1 is LNHNV, CDR2 YYDKDF, per germline (reference sequence). The CDR3 sequence is 14 residues long. V lost 2 bases to trimming and J lost 3 bases; unmatched junction nucleotides: 3. As DNA, the CDR3 is TGTGCCACCAGCAGACAGGGGGGCGACTATGGCTACACCTTC. Translating gives CATSRQGGDYGYTF.

This sequence joins TRBV28 and TRBJ2-5, with 10 bases fitting TRBD2. Germline loops: CDR1 MDHEN, CDR2 SYDVKM. The CDR3 length is 16 residues. V trimming: 5 bases; J trimming: 11 bases; junction bases outside the gene matches: 17. CDR3 nucleotides: TGTGCCAGCAGTCCAGGCGGGAGCGGGGGGGCTTGGGAGCAGTACTTC. Protein product: CASSPGGSGGAWEQYF.